The next 14 T cell receptor beta chains were all read from a single sample in a study of T cells after yellow fever vaccination. Via MiXCR, TCRdb re-called the 5' RACE reads, giving one row per CDR3 protein. This table has some 150,000 distinct CDR3 sequences, around 9.3% appearing once. Sequencing used CD8+ T cells sorted from PBMCs, obtained 45 days after the yellow fever booster vaccination. The receptors were gathered from a man between 18 and 29 years old who received the YFV17D yellow fever vaccine.

This rearrangement joins TRBV9 to TRBJ2-3; D gene ambiguous. CDR3 length: 13 amino acids. V lost 0 bases to trimming and J lost 4 bases, with 6 bases between them. Germline CDR1 and CDR2: SGDLS and YYNGEE. CDR3 nucleotide sequence: TGTGCCAGCAGCGTAGTTGCCCCAGATACGCAGTATTTT. Its translation: CASSVVAPDTQYF.

The V and J genes are TRBV19 and TRBJ1-1; D call uncertain. The CDR3 has 14 residues. Germline CDR1 LNHDA, CDR2 SQIVND (reference sequence). The ends were cut back, 3 bases at V and 4 bases at J, with 12 bases in the middle. The CDR3 loop reads CASSIEGFGTEAFF. DNA for the CDR3: TGTGCCAGTAGTATTGAAGGGTTCGGCACTGAAGCTTTCTTT.

This clonotype has more than one count but fewer than ten. This chain joins TRBV6-5 and TRBJ1-2; perhaps TRBD1 as D (6 bases). The V end lost 2 bases, the J end lost 7 bases, and 11 bases lay between the germline ends. The CDR3 totals 13 residues. The germline V gene has CDR1 MNHEY and CDR2 SVGAGI. The CDR3 DNA sequence: TGTGCCAGCAGTTACGCGGGGGCTGGTGGCTACACCTTC. Translation: CASSYAGAGGYTF.

The chain carries TRBV11-2 and TRBJ2-2; D assignment may be TRBD1 or TRBD2 (6 bases each). Trimming took 2 bases from V and 3 from J, leaving 19 bases between them. CDR3 length equals 18 residues. The germline V gene has CDR1 SGHAT and CDR2 FQNNGV. This CDR3 is CASSLIVWGARDTGELFF. DNA for the CDR3: TGTGCCAGCAGCTTAATTGTATGGGGGGCGCGAGACACCGGGGAGCTGTTTTTT.

The chain couples TRBV7-6 to TRBJ2-7; 9 bases line up with TRBD2. Unmatched junction bases numbered 6, after V lost 1 base and J lost 2 bases. In germline, CDR1 is SGHVS, CDR2 FNYEAQ. The CDR3 is made up of 16 amino acids. The CDR3 sequence: CASSLGASGDPYEQYV. DNA for the CDR3: TGTGCCAGCAGCTTAGGAGCTAGCGGGGATCCCTACGAGCAGTACGTC.

The CDR3 nucleotides read TGTGCCAGCAGCTTAGGAGACAGGGGCTACTATGGCTACACCTTC. It yields the protein CASSLGDRGYYGYTF. V and J are TRBV5-4 and TRBJ1-2; 8 bases are shared with TRBD1. The V gene's germline CDR1 is SGHNT and CDR2 YYREEE (reference sequence). CDR3 size: 15 residues. V shed 2 bases and J 3 bases; nucleotides not matched to a gene: 6.

This clonotype was observed many times. The genes are TRBV7-8 and TRBJ1-1; D is undetermined. Looked up from germline, CDR1 is SGHVS and CDR2 is FQNEAQ. Trimming took 6 bases from V and 4 from J, leaving 15 bases between them. CDR3 length equals 14 residues. CDR3 sequence reads: CASSYRAGSTEAFF. Here the CDR3 DNA reads TGTGCCAGCAGTTACCGTGCGGGCAGCACTGAAGCTTTCTTT. Complete variable domain (other parts from reference TRBV7-8 and TRBJ1-1): GAGVSQSPRYKVAKRGQDVALRCDPISGHVSLFWYQQALGQGPEFLTYFQNEAQLDKSGLPSDRFFAERPEGSVSTLKIQRTQQEDSAVYLCASSYRAGSTEAFFGQGTRLTVV.

V and J are TRBV27 and TRBJ1-6; D is unresolved. V lost 0 bases, J lost 10 bases, and 13 bases lay in between. Germline V gene lookup returns CDR1 MNHEY and CDR2 SMNVEV (reference sequence). The CDR3 extends over 15 amino acids. The CDR3 coding sequence is TGTGCCAGCAGTTTATCGGAACGCCCAAGGTCACCCCTCCACTTT. Its translation: CASSLSERPRSPLHF.

This clonotype has just a few counts. This chain uses TRBV4-1 with TRBJ2-2; D gene unclear. Germline loops: CDR1 MGHRA, CDR2 YSYEKL. This CDR3 region has 19 residues. The V end was cut by 3 bases, the J end by 0 bases, with 20 bases between. This CDR3 reads CASSQDLLAHNSNTGELFF. The CDR3 DNA sequence: TGCGCCAGCAGCCAGGACCTTCTGGCACACAATTCGAACACCGGGGAGCTGTTTTTT.

This clonotype was detected only a few times. The chain carries TRBV4-1 and TRBJ2-7; the D is unclear. This CDR3 contains 14 residues. V was pared by 1 base and J by 2 bases, with 9 bases between. From germline, CDR1 is MGHRA and CDR2 YSYEKL. CDR3 sequence reads: CASSQAQTTYEQYF. The CDR3 coding sequence is TGCGCCAGCAGCCAAGCACAGACGACCTACGAGCAGTACTTC.

This clonotype has only a few counts. The genes are TRBV25-1 and TRBJ1-4; 7 nucleotides match TRBD1. The CDR3 loop spans 11 amino acids. Looked up from germline, CDR1 is MGHDK and CDR2 is SYGVNS. J lost 14 bases, V lost 4 bases, and 4 bases had no gene match. The CDR3, as DNA: TGTGCCAGCAGTGTACCGGGACAGCTGTTTTTT. Translating gives CASSVPGQLFF.

In this sample, this clonotype turned up a few times. V and J are TRBV5-1 and TRBJ1-1; no firm D call. CDR1 is SGHRS and CDR2 is YFSETQ in the germline V gene. V lost 5 bases and J lost 5, with 16 bases in between. The CDR3 is 14 residues long. CDR3 residues: CASSTGDGRTEAFF. Written as DNA, the CDR3 is TGCGCCAGCAGTACGGGAGACGGTAGGACTGAAGCTTTCTTT.

The chain employs TRBV13 and TRBJ2-5; 10 bases fit TRBD2. Unmatched junction bases numbered 6, after V lost 2 bases and J lost 6 bases. Germline V CDR1 and CDR2: PRHDT, FYEKMQ (reference sequence). The CDR3 is made up of 15 amino acids. The CDR3 DNA follows: TGTGCCAGCAGCTTACTGAGCGGGGGGGCGCAGACCCAGTACTTC. It specifies CASSLLSGGAQTQYF.

V gene TRBV27 combines with J gene TRBJ1-6; D possibly corresponds to TRBD1 (5 bases). The CDR3 has 13 residues. Germline CDR1 reads MNHEY; CDR2 reads SMNVEV (reference sequence). V was shortened by 3 bases and J by 8 bases, with 8 bases between the two germline ends. The CDR3 loop is CASSLQGYSPLHF. CDR3 DNA: TGTGCCAGCAGTTTGCAGGGATATTCACCCCTCCACTTT.